These 18 T cell receptor beta chains were all obtained from the same sample, sequenced in a study of CD8+ T cells in alopecia areata. Extraction and reverse transcription of RNA yielded cDNA as the sequencing template. Assay used: immunoSEQ multiplex PCR; TCRdb lists only in-frame clones, some missing. The sample holds almost 250,000 clones, 67% seen once. This specimen was CD4+ T cells sorted from blood, taken at week 0. The receptors originated from a human donor with alopecia areata.

V is TRBV2 and J is TRBJ1-5; 9 bases line up with TRBD1. Germline V lookup: CDR1 SNHLY, CDR2 FYNNEI. The V gene end was trimmed by 4 bases and the J gene end by 4 bases; junction bases not matched to a gene: 2. The length of the CDR3 is 14 residues. This CDR3 is CASSVGQGNQPQHF. CDR3 DNA sequence: TGTGCCAGCAGTGTGGGACAGGGAAATCAGCCCCAGCATTTT. The variable domain in full, with the rest retrieved from reference TRBV2 and TRBJ1-5, is EPEVTQTPSHQVTQMGQEVILRCVPISNHLYFYWYRQILGQKVEFLVSFYNNEISEKSEIFDDQFSVERPDGSNFTLKIRSTKLEDSAMYFCASSVGQGNQPQHFGDGTRLSIL.

V is TRBV29-1 and J is TRBJ1-1, with 9 bases matching TRBD1. Germline-derived CDR1 and CDR2 are SQVTM and ANQGSEA. This CDR3 has 12 amino acids. J was trimmed by 5 bases and V by 7 bases; bases with no gene match: 5. The CDR3 DNA sequence: TGCAGCGGACTGACAGGGGGGACTGAAGCTTTCTTT. Protein: CSGLTGGTEAFF.

This rearrangement joins TRBV25-1 to TRBJ1-2, with D uncertain. Trimming took off 1 base at V and 8 bases at J, with 8 bases between the two ends. This CDR3 has 12 residues. Germline lookup yields CDR1 MGHDK and CDR2 SYGVNS. This CDR3 is CASSEFKEGYTF. In DNA form, the CDR3 reads TGTGCCAGCAGTGAATTTAAAGAGGGCTACACCTTC.

This chain links TRBV29-1 with TRBJ1-1, with unresolved D. CDR3 length equals 10 residues. Germline V lookup: CDR1 SQVTM, CDR2 ANQGSEA. Trimming removed 7 bases at V and 11 bases at J, with 14 bases between. Here the CDR3 reads CSARINGAFF. In nucleotides, the CDR3 is TGCAGCGCTAGGATAAACGGGGCTTTCTTT.

The chain couples TRBV29-1 to TRBJ1-5; 7 positions agree with TRBD1. There are 14 residues in the CDR3. V was pared by 6 bases and J by 7 bases, with 12 bases of the junction left unmatched. From germline, CDR1 is SQVTM and CDR2 ANQGSEA. The CDR3 region is CSVMPTGVDQPQHF. CDR3 nucleotide sequence: TGCAGCGTCATGCCCACAGGGGTCGACCAGCCCCAGCATTTT. Using reference TRBV29-1 and TRBJ1-5 for the parts outside the CDR3, the full variable domain is SAVISQKPSRDICQRGTSLTIQCQVDSQVTMMFWYRQQPGQSLTLIATANQGSEATYESGFVIDKFPISRPNLTFSTLTVSNMSPEDSSIYLCSVMPTGVDQPQHFGDGTRLSIL.

About this clone itself: This same CDR3 is encoded by further DNA sequences in the sample. The gene calls are TRBV7-2 and TRBJ2-5; no definite D call. The V gene lost 1 base and the J gene lost 4 bases, with 4 bases spanning the gap. This CDR3 comprises 12 residues. Germline V gene data show CDR1 as SGHTA and CDR2 as FQGNSA. As DNA, the CDR3 is TGTGCCAGCAGCTTAGTGCGAGAGACCCAGTACTTC. Protein: CASSLVRETQYF.

This chain links TRBV6-5 with TRBJ2-5, with 7 bases aligning to TRBD1. This CDR3 comprises 16 residues. With V trimmed by 0 bases and J by 0 bases, 4 bases remained unmatched. Germline-derived CDR1 and CDR2 are MNHEY and SVGAGI. The DNA for the CDR3 is TGTGCCAGCAGTTACTCAAGGGGGCCCAACCAAGAGACCCAGTACTTC. Amino acids: CASSYSRGPNQETQYF.

This chain connects TRBV13 to TRBJ2-3; D not certain. The CDR3 spans 17 residues. Germline V CDR1 and CDR2: PRHDT, FYEKMQ (reference sequence). Trimming pared 4 bases from V and 0 bases from J, leaving 17 bases between. Here the CDR3 reads CASSSQRTEASTDTQYF. The CDR3 nucleotides read TGTGCCAGCAGCTCGCAACGGACGGAAGCTAGCACAGATACGCAGTATTTT. Using reference TRBV13 and TRBJ2-3 for the parts outside the CDR3, the full variable domain is AAGVIQSPRHLIKEKRETATLKCYPIPRHDTVYWYQQGPGQDPQFLISFYEKMQSDKGSIPDRFSAQQFSDYHSELNMSSLELGDSALYFCASSSQRTEASTDTQYFGPGTRLTVL.

This clone appeared a single time. V usage is TRBV27 and J usage is TRBJ2-1; 11 positions match TRBD1. CDR1 and CDR2 from the germline V gene are MNHEY and SMNVEV (reference sequence). V lost 6 bases to trimming and J lost 5 bases; unmatched junction nucleotides: 6. This CDR3 region has 15 residues. As DNA, the CDR3 is TGTGCCAGCAGCCTCCGGGACAGGGGGGACAATGAGCAGTTCTTC. It specifies CASSLRDRGDNEQFF.

This clone was seen a single time. The chain couples TRBV30 to TRBJ2-1; D gene ambiguous. The germline V gene encodes CDR1 GTSNPN and CDR2 SVGIG (reference sequence). The V end was cut by 2 bases, the J end by 5 bases, with 7 bases between. The CDR3 length is 12 residues. CDR3 in amino acids: CAWSNSNNEQFF. The CDR3 DNA reads as TGTGCCTGGAGTAACAGCAACAATGAGCAGTTCTTC.

This rearrangement joins TRBV30 to TRBJ1-2; TRBD1 is a possible D gene (6 bases). V was shortened by 8 bases and J by 6 bases, with 19 bases between the two germline ends. This CDR3 has 13 amino acids. The germline V gene has CDR1 GTSNPN and CDR2 SVGIG (reference sequence). The chain's CDR3 is CAGETAGADGYTF. CDR3 nucleotide sequence: TGTGCCGGGGAGACAGCGGGGGCTGATGGCTACACCTTC.

This clone came up once. The V gene is TRBV18, the J gene TRBJ2-7; TRBD2 is a possible D gene (6 bases). V lost 3 bases and J lost 3, with 12 bases in between. The CDR3 is 14 amino acids. Per germline, CDR1 KGHSH and CDR2 LQKENI. The CDR3 nucleotides read TGTGCCAGCTCACCCGTGGCGGGGAGCTACGAGCAGTACTTC. As protein: CASSPVAGSYEQYF.

The J gene is TRBJ2-6, the V gene TRBV30; TRBD1 might be the D (6 bases). V lost 3 bases to trimming and J lost 4 bases, with 10 bases between them. Germline CDR1 GTSNPN, CDR2 SVGIG (reference sequence). CDR3 size: 14 residues. As DNA, the CDR3 is TGTGCCTGGAGCAGGGGCCTGGGGGCCAACGTCCTGACTTTC. This sequence encodes CAWSRGLGANVLTF.

CDR3 in DNA: TGCGCCAGCAGCCCAACGGGGGATACGCAGTATTTT. Residues: CASSPTGDTQYF. The chain uses TRBV5-1 and TRBJ2-3; TRBD2 is a possible D gene (5 bases). The V gene lost 4 bases and the J gene lost 6 bases, with 9 bases spanning the gap. The CDR3 has 12 residues. Germline V gene data show CDR1 as SGHRS and CDR2 as YFSETQ.

CDR3 nucleotide sequence: TGCGCCAGCAGCTTTTGGACAGGTGAAGCTTTCTTT. This translates into CASSFWTGEAFF. The J gene is TRBJ1-1, the V gene TRBV5-1; 7 bases align to TRBD1. Germline CDR1 is SGHRS and CDR2 is YFSETQ. This CDR3 is 12 amino acids long. With V trimmed by 2 bases and J by 7 bases, 2 bases remained unmatched.

This clone was detected a few times. CDR3 loop: CASSGGQIYGYTF. In nucleotides, the CDR3 is TGTGCCAGCAGTGGGGGACAAATCTATGGCTACACCTTC. The rearrangement links TRBV25-1 to TRBJ1-2; D is perhaps TRBD1 (6 bases). The CDR3 runs to 13 residues. Germline-derived CDR1 and CDR2 are MGHDK and SYGVNS. V shed 4 bases and J shed 4 bases, with 10 bases lying between them.

The chain recombines TRBV7-3 with TRBJ2-4; possible D gene TRBD1, 6 bases. Trimming removed 4 bases at V and 0 bases at J, with 7 bases between. The CDR3 runs to 14 residues. Germline V gene sequence: CDR1 SGHTA, CDR2 FQGTGA. The CDR3 loop reads CASSWTVAKNIQYF. The DNA for the CDR3 is TGTGCCAGCAGCTGGACAGTAGCCAAAAACATTCAGTACTTC.

On this clone itself: The identical CDR3 is also encoded by other nucleotide sequences in the sample. This chain links TRBV29-1 with TRBJ2-7; maybe TRBD1 (5 bases). The CDR3 is 12 amino acids. V gave up 2 bases and J gave up 2 bases, with 7 bases separating them. Germline V CDR1 and CDR2: SQVTM, ANQGSEA. CDR3 protein: CSVEQGPYEQYF. CDR3 nucleotides: TGCAGCGTTGAACAGGGTCCCTACGAGCAGTACTTC.